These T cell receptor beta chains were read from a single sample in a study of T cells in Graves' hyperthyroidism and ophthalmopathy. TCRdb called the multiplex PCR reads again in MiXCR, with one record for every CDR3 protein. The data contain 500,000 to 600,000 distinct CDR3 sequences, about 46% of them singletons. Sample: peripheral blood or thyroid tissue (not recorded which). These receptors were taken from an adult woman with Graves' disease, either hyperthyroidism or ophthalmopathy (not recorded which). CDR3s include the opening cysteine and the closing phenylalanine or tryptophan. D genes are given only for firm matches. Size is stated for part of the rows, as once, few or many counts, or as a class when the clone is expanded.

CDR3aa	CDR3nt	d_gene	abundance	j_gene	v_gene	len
CASSPSGQRGTEAFF	TGTGCCAGCAGCCCCAGTGGCCAGAGAGGTACTGAAGCTTTCTTT	-	-	TRBJ1-1	TRBV7-3	15
CASSLVGQIGQPQYF	TGTGCCAGCAGCTTGGTGGGACAGATCGGTCAGCCCCAGTACTTC	TRBD1	-	TRBJ2-5	TRBV5-6	15
CASSPGHREAFF	TGCGCCAGCAGCCCTGGACACCGTGAAGCTTTCTTT	-	-	TRBJ1-1	TRBV5-1	12
CAISEGQVPYSGNTIYF	TGTGCCATCAGTGAGGGACAGGTCCCCTACTCTGGAAACACCATATATTTT	TRBD1	many	TRBJ1-3	TRBV10-3	17
CAISDGFDRGYGYTF	TGTGCCATCAGTGACGGTTTCGACAGGGGCTATGGCTACACCTTC	TRBD1	-	TRBJ1-2	TRBV10-3	15
CASSLGGDRPVRGYTF	TGTGCCAGCAGCTTAGGGGGGGACAGACCTGTTCGTGGCTACACCTTC	TRBD1	-	TRBJ1-2	TRBV7-6	16
CATSNRETQYF	TGTGCCACCAGTAACAGGGAGACCCAGTACTTC	-	many	TRBJ2-5	TRBV24-1	11
CASSLPGLAGNEQFF	TGTGCCAGCAGCCTTCCTGGACTAGCCGGCAATGAGCAGTTCTTC	TRBD2	few	TRBJ2-1	TRBV4-2	15
CASSSSPTGVETQYF	TGCGCCAGCAGCTCGTCACCGACAGGGGTGGAGACCCAGTACTTC	TRBD1	-	TRBJ2-5	TRBV9	15
CASSILGMRTGELFF	TGTGCCAGTAGTATCTTGGGGATGAGGACCGGGGAGCTGTTTTTT	-	-	TRBJ2-2	TRBV19	15
CASSKPGQAREKLFF	TGTGCCAGCAGTAAACCGGGACAGGCCCGTGAAAAACTGTTTTTT	TRBD1	many	TRBJ1-4	TRBV2	15
CASSEWVGRETQYF	TGCGCCAGCAGTGAGTGGGTGGGTAGAGAGACCCAGTACTTC	-	few	TRBJ2-5	TRBV10-2	14
CSVEVEQGGKLFF	TGCAGCGTTGAAGTGGAGCAGGGAGGGAAACTGTTTTTT	-	few	TRBJ1-4	TRBV29-1	13
CSARLKNYGYTF	TGCAGTGCCCGACTGAAGAACTATGGCTACACCTTC	-	-	TRBJ1-2	TRBV20-1	12